The 8 T cell receptor beta chains below all came from one sample that was sequenced in a study of shared clonotypes between healthy human individuals. This table comes from immunoSEQ multiplex PCR, and its TCRdb copy is limited to in-frame clones, with some not included. The table has approximately 500,000 clones, roughly 79% seen once; the top ten hold under 15%. The sequencing input was PBMCs. The source of these receptors is a woman between 40 and 50 years old in good health. Some clones in this sample may be carry-over from other donors' samples.

The chain links TRBV2 to TRBJ2-5, with D perhaps matching TRBD1 (5 bases). This CDR3 is built from 13 residues. Germline loops: CDR1 SNHLY, CDR2 FYNNEI. V was clipped by 5 bases and J by 2 bases, with 9 bases between them. The CDR3 spells CASSFDRQETQYF. CDR3 nucleotide sequence: TGTGCCAGCAGTTTTGACAGACAAGAGACCCAGTACTTC.

This chain connects TRBV7-6 to TRBJ2-3; no firm D call. The germline CDR1 and CDR2 sequences are SGHVS and FNYEAQ. V gave up 4 bases and J gave up 2 bases, with 7 bases separating them. This CDR3 spans 13 amino acids. CDR3 nucleotide sequence: TGTGCCAGCAGCTCCCCCTTCACAGATACGCAGTATTTT. It translates to CASSSPFTDTQYF.

This chain joins TRBV7-9 and TRBJ2-2, with D unclear. This CDR3 is built from 15 residues. Germline CDR1 and CDR2: SEHNR and FQNEAQ (reference sequence). Trimming took 8 bases from V and 5 from J, leaving 18 bases between them. CDR3 nucleotide sequence: TGTGCCAGCCCCCCGCTAGGAAAGTGGACCGGGGAGCTGTTTTTT. This sequence encodes CASPPLGKWTGELFF.

CDR3 sequence reads: CASRGPQETQYF. The CDR3 nucleotides read TGTGCCAGCAGGGGCCCTCAAGAGACCCAGTACTTC. The V call is TRBV28, the J call TRBJ2-5; D call uncertain. The CDR3 is made up of 12 amino acids. V lost 6 bases and J 2 bases, leaving 7 bases between the germline ends. Per germline, CDR1 MDHEN and CDR2 SYDVKM.

About this clone: Different DNA sequences within this sample yield the same CDR3. The genes are TRBV7-9 and TRBJ2-1; D is perhaps TRBD1 (5 bases). The CDR3 contains 13 residues. Trimming took 5 bases from V and 2 from J, leaving 7 bases between them. Germline assignment: CDR1 SEHNR and CDR2 FQNEAQ (reference sequence). CDR3 in amino acids: CASSLTAYNEQFF. The CDR3 coding sequence is TGTGCCAGCAGCCTGACAGCCTACAATGAGCAGTTCTTC. Combining the CDR3 with reference TRBV7-9 and TRBJ2-1 gives the whole variable domain DTGVSQNPRHKITKRGQNVTFRCDPISEHNRLYWYRQTLGQGPEFLTYFQNEAQLEKSRLLSDRFSAERPKGSFSTLEIQRTEQGDSAMYLCASSLTAYNEQFFGPGTRLTVL.

This chain uses TRBV19 with TRBJ1-3; a possible D gene is TRBD1 (5 bases). The CDR3 spans 16 residues. Per the germline V gene, CDR1 is LNHDA and CDR2 is SQIVND (reference sequence). V lost 10 bases, J lost 0 bases, and 19 bases lay in between. This CDR3 is CANSYGTGDSGNTIYF. The CDR3 DNA follows: TGTGCCAACTCATACGGGACGGGAGACTCTGGAAACACCATATATTTT.

Comment on this clone: The same CDR3 is also encoded by other DNA sequences in this sample. The chain carries TRBV28 and TRBJ2-6, with TRBD1 matching 11 bases. Germline V gene lookup returns CDR1 MDHEN and CDR2 SYDVKM. The trim removed 3 bases at V and 1 base at J, leaving 2 bases unmatched. This CDR3 contains 17 residues. CDR3 residues: CASSLGTGGSGANVLTF. The CDR3 bases are TGTGCCAGCAGTTTGGGGACAGGGGGATCTGGGGCCAACGTCCTGACTTTC.

The chain combines TRBV30 with TRBJ2-2, with a tentative D call TRBD1 (5 bases). CDR1 and CDR2 from the germline V gene are GTSNPN and SVGIG (reference sequence). The CDR3 covers 16 residues. V was cut by 0 bases and J by 2 bases, with 13 bases left in between. The CDR3: CAWSVNRISNTGELFF. CDR3 nucleotides: TGTGCCTGGAGTGTAAACAGGATCAGTAACACCGGGGAGCTGTTTTTT.